This TCR beta chain was retrieved from a study of TIL therapy for anti-PD-1-resistant metastatic lung cancer. Study-level background: Median tumor mutation burden was under 1.6 mutations per megabase.

Time point indicated: pre-treatment sample, taken before nivolumab and TIL therapy. The tumor samples were excised metastases, mostly pleural nodules or supraclavicular lymph nodes. Patients then received nivolumab; progressors got lymphodepletion, TIL and IL-2. Enrollment ran from October 2017 to early 2020. Sequencing used immunoSEQ v3. The repertoire was sequenced with immunoSEQ multiplex PCR; TCRdb's copy has only in-frame clones and lacks some. In the table there are approximately 27,000 clones, about two thirds of which are singletons. Per the germline V gene, CDR1 is MNHEY and CDR2 is SMNVEV (reference sequence). The CDR3 loop spans 17 amino acids. The ends were cut back, 4 bases at V and 1 base at J, with 19 bases in the middle.

The genes are TRBV27 and TRBJ1-1, with D possibly TRBD1 on 5 matching bases. The TCR was taken from a person aged 25 to 80 with non-small cell lung cancer. The sequencing here drew on tumor tissue, taken at baseline. As DNA, the CDR3 is TGTGCCAGCAGTTGGATGTCTAAGGGGACCGCGAACACTGAAGCTTTCTTT. Residues: CASSWMSKGTANTEAFF.